This TCR beta chain came from a study of T cell responses to AZD1222 COVID-19 vaccine. Findings and limits, study-wide: The donors showed a predominance of white British ancestry and of females, with possible underestimation of clonal diversity. The peak T cell response came first, and repertoires were sampled only after it. Reports say nearly half of spike-specific TCRs go after unmutated variant regions. Across the whole spike, CD4 TCRs peaked at regions 160-218 and 743-854.

Worth noting for this clone: The antigen is not known.

V was cut by 5 bases and J by 3 bases, with 12 bases left in between. The CDR3 runs 13 residues. The method was immunoSEQ multiplex PCR; TCRdb's version includes in-frame clones alone and lacks a portion of them. The sample contains tens of thousands of clones, about nine tenths of which appear only once. This sequence joins TRBV5-3 and TRBJ2-7; unclear D gene. TRBV5-3 is flagged as an ORF with uncertain function. This specimen was peripheral blood, taken on day 0 of AZD1222 vaccination. This clonotype was sampled from an adult in good health. CDR3 in DNA: TGTGCCAGAAGTCCCGGCCAGAGCTACGAGCAGTACTTC. It yields the protein CARSPGQSYEQYF.